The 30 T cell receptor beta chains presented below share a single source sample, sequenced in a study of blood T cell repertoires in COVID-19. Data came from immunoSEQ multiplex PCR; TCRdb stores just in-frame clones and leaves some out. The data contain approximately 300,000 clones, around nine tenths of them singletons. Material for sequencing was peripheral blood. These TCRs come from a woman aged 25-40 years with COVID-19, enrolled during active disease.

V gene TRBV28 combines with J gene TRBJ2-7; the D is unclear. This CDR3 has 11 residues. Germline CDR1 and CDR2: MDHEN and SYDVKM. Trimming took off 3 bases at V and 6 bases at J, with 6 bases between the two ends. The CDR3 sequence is CASSFYSEQYF. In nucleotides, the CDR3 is TGTGCCAGCAGTTTCTACAGCGAGCAGTACTTC.

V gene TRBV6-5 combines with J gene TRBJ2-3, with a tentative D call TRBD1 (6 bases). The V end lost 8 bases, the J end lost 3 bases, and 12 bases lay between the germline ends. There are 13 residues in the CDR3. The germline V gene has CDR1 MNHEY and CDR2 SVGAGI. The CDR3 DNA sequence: TGTGCCAGCTCCGGACAGCAGACAGATACGCAGTATTTT. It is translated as CASSGQQTDTQYF.

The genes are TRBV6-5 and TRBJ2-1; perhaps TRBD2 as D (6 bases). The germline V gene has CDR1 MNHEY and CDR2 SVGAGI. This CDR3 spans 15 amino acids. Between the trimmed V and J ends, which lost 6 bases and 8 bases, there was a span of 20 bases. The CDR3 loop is CASSLRREGFDEQFF. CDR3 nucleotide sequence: TGTGCCAGCAGCCTAAGGCGGGAAGGGTTCGATGAGCAGTTCTTC.

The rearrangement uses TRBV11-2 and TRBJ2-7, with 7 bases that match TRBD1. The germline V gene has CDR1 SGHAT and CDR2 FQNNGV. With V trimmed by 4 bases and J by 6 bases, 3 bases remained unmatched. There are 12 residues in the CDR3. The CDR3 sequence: CASSSTGSEQYF. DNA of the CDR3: TGTGCCAGCAGCTCGACAGGGAGCGAGCAGTACTTC.

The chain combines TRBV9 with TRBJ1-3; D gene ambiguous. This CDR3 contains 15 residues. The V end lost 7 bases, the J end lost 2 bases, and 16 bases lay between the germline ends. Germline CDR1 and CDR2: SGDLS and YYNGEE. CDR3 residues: CASGPAGRAGNTIYF. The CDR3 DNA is TGTGCCAGCGGCCCGGCGGGGAGGGCTGGAAACACCATATATTTT.

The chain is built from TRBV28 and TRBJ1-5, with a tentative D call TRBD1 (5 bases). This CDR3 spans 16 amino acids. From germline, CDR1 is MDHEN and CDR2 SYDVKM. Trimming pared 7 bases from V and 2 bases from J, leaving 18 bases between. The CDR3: CASTVVRAAGNQPQHF. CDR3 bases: TGTGCCAGCACCGTGGTCAGGGCCGCGGGCAATCAGCCCCAGCATTTT.

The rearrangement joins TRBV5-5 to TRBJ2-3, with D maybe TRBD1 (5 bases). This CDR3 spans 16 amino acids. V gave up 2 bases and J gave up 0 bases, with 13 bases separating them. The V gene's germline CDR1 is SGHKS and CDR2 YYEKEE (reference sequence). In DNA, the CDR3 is TGTGCCAGCAGCTTCATGGCCAGGGCTAGCACAGATACGCAGTATTTT. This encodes CASSFMARASTDTQYF.

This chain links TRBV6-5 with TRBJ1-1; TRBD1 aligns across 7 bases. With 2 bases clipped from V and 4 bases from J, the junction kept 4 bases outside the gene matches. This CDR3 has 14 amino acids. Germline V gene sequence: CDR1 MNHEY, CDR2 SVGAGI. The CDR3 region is CASSYPDRATEAFF. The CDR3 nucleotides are TGTGCCAGCAGTTACCCTGACAGGGCCACTGAAGCTTTCTTT.

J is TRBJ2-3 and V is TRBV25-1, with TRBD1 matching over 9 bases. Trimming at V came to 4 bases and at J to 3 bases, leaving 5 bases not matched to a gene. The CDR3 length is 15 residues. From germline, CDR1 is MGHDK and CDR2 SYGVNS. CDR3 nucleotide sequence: TGTGCCAGCAGTGCGGGACAGGGCGAGACAGATACGCAGTATTTT. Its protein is CASSAGQGETDTQYF. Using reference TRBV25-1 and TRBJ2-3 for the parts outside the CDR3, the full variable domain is EADIYQTPRYLVIGTGKKITLECSQTMGHDKMYWYQQDPGMELHLIHYSYGVNSTEKGDLSSESTVSRIRTEHFPLTLESARPSHTSQYLCASSAGQGETDTQYFGPGTRLTVL.

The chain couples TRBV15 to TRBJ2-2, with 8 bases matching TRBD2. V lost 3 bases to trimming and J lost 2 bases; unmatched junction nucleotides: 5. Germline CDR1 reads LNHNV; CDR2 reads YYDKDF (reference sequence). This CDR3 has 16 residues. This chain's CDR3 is CATSSVAGLNTGELFF. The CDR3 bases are TGTGCCACCAGCAGTGTAGCGGGACTTAACACCGGGGAGCTGTTTTTT.

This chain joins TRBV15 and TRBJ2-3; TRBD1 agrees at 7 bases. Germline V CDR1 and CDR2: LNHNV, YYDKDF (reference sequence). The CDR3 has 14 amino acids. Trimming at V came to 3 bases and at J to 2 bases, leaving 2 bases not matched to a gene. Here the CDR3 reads CATSRDRTTDTQYF. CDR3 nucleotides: TGTGCCACCAGCAGGGACAGGACCACAGATACGCAGTATTTT. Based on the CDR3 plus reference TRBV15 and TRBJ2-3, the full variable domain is DAMVIQNPRYQVTQFGKPVTLSCSQTLNHNVMYWYQQKSSQAPKLLFHYYDKDFNNEADTPDNFQSRRPNTSFCFLDIRSPGLGDTAMYLCATSRDRTTDTQYFGPGTRLTVL.

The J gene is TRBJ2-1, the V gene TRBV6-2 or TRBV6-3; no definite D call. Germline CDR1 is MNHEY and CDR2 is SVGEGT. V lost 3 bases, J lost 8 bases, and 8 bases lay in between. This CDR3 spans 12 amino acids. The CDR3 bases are TGTGCCAGCAGTTATGAGGCCCATGAGCAGTTCTTC. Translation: CASSYEAHEQFF.

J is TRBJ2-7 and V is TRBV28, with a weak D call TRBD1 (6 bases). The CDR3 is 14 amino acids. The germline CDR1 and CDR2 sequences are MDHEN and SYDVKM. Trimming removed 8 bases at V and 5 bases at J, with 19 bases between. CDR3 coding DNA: TGTGCCAGCTCAGTTCCGCAGGGGCTCGACGAGCAGTACTTC. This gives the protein CASSVPQGLDEQYF.

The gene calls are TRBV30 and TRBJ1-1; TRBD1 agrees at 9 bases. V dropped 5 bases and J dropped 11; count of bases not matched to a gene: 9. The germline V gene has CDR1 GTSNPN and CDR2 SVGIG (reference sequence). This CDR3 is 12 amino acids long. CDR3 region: CAWADRGRSAFF. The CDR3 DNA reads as TGTGCCTGGGCCGACAGGGGGAGGTCGGCTTTCTTT.

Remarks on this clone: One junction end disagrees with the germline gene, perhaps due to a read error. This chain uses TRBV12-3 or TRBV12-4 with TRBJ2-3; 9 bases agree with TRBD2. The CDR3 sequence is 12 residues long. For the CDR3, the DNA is TGTGCCAGCAGCCGACTAGCGGATAAGCAGTATTTT. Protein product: CASSRLADKQYF.

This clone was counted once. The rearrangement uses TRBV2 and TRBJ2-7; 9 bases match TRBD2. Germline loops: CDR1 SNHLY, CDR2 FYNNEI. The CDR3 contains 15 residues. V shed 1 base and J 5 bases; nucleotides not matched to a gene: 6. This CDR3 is CASSEVGLASDEQYF. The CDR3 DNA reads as TGTGCCAGCAGTGAAGTCGGACTAGCGAGCGACGAGCAGTACTTC.

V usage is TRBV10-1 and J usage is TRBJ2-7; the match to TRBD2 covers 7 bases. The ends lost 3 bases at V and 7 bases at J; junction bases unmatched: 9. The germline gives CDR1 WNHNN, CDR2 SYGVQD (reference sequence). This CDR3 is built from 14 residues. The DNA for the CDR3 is TGCGCCAGCAGTGACCCGGGACTACCGAGGGAGCAGTACTTC. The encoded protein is CASSDPGLPREQYF.

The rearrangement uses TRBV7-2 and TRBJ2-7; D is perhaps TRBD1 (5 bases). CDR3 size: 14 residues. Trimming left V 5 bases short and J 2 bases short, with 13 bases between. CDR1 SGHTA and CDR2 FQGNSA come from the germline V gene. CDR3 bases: TGTGCCAGCAGCGCCCGGACAAGACCCTACGAGCAGTACTTC. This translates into CASSARTRPYEQYF.

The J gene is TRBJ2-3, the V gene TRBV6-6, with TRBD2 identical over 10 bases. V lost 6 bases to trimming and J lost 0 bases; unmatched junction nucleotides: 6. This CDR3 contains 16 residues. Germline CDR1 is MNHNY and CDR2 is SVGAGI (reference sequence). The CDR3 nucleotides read TGTGCCAGCAGAAACGGACTAGCGGTTAGCACAGATACGCAGTATTTT. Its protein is CASRNGLAVSTDTQYF.

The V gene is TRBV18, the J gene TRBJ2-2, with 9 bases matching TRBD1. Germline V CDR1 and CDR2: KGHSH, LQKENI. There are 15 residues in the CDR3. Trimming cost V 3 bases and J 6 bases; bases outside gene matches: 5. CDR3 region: CASSPWDRASGELFF. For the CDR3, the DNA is TGTGCCAGCTCACCTTGGGACAGGGCGTCCGGGGAGCTGTTTTTT.

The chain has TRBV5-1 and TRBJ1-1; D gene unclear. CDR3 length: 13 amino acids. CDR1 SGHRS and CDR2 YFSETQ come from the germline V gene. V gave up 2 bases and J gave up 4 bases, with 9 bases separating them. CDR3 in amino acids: CASSFESGTEAFF. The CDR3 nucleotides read TGCGCCAGCAGCTTTGAGAGTGGCACTGAAGCTTTCTTT.

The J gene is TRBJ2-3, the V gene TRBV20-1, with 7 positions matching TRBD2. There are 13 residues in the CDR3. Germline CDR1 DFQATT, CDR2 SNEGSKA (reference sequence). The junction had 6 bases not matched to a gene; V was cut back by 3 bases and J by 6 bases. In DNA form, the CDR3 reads TGCAGTGCTAGTATCCTAGCGGCGGATACGCAGTATTTT. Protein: CSASILAADTQYF.

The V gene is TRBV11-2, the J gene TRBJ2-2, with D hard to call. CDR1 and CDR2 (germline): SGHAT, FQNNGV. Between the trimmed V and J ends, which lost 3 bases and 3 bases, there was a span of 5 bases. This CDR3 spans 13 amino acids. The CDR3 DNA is TGTGCCAGCAGCTTTCGGGACACCGGGGAGCTGTTTTTT. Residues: CASSFRDTGELFF.

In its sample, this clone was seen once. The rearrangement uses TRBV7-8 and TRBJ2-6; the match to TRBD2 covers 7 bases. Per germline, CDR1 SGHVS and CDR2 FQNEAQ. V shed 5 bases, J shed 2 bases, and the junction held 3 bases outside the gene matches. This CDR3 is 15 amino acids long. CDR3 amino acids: CASSLAGAGANVLTF. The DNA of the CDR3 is TGTGCCAGCAGCCTCGCGGGGGCTGGGGCCAACGTCCTGACTTTC.

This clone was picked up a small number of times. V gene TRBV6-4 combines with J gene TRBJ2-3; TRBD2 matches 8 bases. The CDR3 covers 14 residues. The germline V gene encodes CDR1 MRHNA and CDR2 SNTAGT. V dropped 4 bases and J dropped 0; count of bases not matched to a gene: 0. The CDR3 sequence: CASSASGSTDTQYF. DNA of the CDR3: TGTGCCAGCAGTGCTAGCGGGAGCACAGATACGCAGTATTTT.

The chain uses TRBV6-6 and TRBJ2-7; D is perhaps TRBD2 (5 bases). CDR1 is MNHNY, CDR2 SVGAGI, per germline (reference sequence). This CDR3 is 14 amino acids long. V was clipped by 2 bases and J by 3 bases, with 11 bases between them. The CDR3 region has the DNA TGTGCCAGCAGTTACGGTAGCGCATACTACGAGCAGTACTTC. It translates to CASSYGSAYYEQYF.

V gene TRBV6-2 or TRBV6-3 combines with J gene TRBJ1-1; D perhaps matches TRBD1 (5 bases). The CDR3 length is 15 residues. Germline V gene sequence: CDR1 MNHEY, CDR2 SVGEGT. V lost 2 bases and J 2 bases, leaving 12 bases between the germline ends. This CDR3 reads CASSYPVRANTEAFF. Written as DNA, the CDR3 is TGTGCCAGCAGTTACCCGGTCAGGGCTAACACTGAAGCTTTCTTT.

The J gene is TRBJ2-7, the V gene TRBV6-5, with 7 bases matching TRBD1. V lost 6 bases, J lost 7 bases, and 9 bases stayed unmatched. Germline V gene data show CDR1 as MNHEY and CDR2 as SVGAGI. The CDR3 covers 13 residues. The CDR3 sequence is CASSLQGFGEQYF. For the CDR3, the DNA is TGTGCCAGCAGCTTACAGGGGTTTGGGGAGCAGTACTTC.

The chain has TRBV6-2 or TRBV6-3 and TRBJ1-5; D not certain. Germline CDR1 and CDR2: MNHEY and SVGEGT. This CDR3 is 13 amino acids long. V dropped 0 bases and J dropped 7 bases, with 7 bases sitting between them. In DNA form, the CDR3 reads TGTGCCAGCAGTTACTCGAGGGTACAGCCCCAGCATTTT. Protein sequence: CASSYSRVQPQHF.

Here the CDR3 DNA reads TGCGCCAGCAGCCAAGAGATCTGGGCAGTCGATCAGCCCCAGCATTTT. As protein: CASSQEIWAVDQPQHF. The V and J genes are TRBV4-1 and TRBJ1-5; D uncertain. The germline V gene encodes CDR1 MGHRA and CDR2 YSYEKL. The length of the CDR3 is 16 residues. V gave up 0 bases and J gave up 5 bases, with 14 bases separating them.